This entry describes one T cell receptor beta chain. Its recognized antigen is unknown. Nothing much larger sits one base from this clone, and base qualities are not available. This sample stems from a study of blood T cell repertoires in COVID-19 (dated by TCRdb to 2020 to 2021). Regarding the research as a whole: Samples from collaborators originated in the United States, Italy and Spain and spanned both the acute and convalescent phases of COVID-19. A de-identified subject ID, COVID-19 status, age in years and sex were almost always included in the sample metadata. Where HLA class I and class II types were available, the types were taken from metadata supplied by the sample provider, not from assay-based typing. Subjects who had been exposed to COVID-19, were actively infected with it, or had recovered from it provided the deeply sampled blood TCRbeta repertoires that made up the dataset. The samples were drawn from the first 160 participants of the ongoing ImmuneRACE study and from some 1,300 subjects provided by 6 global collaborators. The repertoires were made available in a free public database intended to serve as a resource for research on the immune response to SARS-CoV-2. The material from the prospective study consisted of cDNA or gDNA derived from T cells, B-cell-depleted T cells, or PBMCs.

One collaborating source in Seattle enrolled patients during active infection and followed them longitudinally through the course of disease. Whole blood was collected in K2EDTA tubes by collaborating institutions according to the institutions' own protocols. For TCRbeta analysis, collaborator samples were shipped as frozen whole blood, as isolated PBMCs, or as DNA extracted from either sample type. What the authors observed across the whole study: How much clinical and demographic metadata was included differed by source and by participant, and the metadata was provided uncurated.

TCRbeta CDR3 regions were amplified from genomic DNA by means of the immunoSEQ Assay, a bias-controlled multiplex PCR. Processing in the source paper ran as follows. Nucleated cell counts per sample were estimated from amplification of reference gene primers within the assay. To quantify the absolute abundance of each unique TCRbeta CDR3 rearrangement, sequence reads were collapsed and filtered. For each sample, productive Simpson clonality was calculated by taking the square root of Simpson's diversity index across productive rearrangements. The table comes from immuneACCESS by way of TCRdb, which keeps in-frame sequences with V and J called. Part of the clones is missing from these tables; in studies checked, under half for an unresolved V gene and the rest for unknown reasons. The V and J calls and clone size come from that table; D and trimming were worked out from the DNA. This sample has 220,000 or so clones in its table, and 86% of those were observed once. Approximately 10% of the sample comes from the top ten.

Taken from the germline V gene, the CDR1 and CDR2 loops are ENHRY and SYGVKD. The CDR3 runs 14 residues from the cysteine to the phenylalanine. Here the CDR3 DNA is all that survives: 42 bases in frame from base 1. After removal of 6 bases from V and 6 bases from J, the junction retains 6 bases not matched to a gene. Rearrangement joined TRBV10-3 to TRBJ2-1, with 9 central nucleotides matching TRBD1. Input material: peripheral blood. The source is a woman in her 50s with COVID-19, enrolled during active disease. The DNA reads TGTGCCATCAGAGGCGGGACAGGGCGCAATGAGCAGTTCTTC. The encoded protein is CAIRGGTGRNEQFF.